This TCR beta chain emerged from a study of blood T cell repertoires in COVID-19. V was trimmed by 0 bases and J by 4 bases, leaving 12 bases between them. Germline V gene data show CDR1 as SGHDN and CDR2 as FVKESK. This CDR3 has 16 amino acids. The method was immunoSEQ multiplex PCR; TCRdb's version includes in-frame clones alone and lacks a portion of them. Of about 170,000 clones in the sample, approximately 84% were seen once. The chain links TRBV14 to TRBJ1-4; a weak D match, TRBD1 (5 bases). This TCR was recovered from a woman at least 80 years old with COVID-19, enrolled during active disease. Sequenced: peripheral blood. The CDR3 reads CASSQDVSRVNEKLFF. The DNA for the CDR3 is TGTGCCAGCAGCCAAGATGTCAGCAGGGTTAATGAAAAACTGTTTTTT.